The 7 T cell receptor beta chains in this list originate from one sample, sequenced in a study of control samples from healthy donors and cancer patients. Assay used: immunoSEQ multiplex PCR; TCRdb lists only in-frame clones, some missing. The sample lists some 150,000 clones, over 90% occurring once. The sequenced material came from blood. The receptors come from a man in his fifties or sixties in good health.

The chain recombines TRBV7-9 with TRBJ2-5; 8 bases fit TRBD1. The CDR3 is 16 residues long. Losses at the gene ends were 6 bases for V and 4 bases for J; bases not matched to a gene: 13. CDR1 and CDR2 from the germline V gene are SEHNR and FQNEAQ (reference sequence). The chain's CDR3 is CASRPKPGTGLETQYF. The CDR3 DNA sequence: TGTGCCAGCAGACCCAAGCCCGGGACAGGTCTAGAGACCCAGTACTTC.

In the case of this clone: This sample also contains other DNA sequences that code for the same CDR3. The chain links TRBV18 to TRBJ2-7; no firm D call. This CDR3 region has 12 residues. Trimming removed 3 bases from V and 0 bases from J, with 3 bases in between. Germline V CDR1 and CDR2: KGHSH, LQKENI. CDR3 sequence (DNA): TGTGCCAGCTCACCGAGCTCCTACGAGCAGTACTTC. It specifies CASSPSSYEQYF.

The chain carries TRBV27 and TRBJ1-1, with TRBD1 as a possible D gene (6 bases). Per germline, CDR1 MNHEY and CDR2 SMNVEV (reference sequence). V dropped 6 bases and J dropped 3 bases, with 14 bases sitting between them. The CDR3 length is 14 residues. The CDR3 here is CASSPGHRYTEAFF. The CDR3 DNA follows: TGTGCCAGCAGCCCGGGACACCGATACACTGAAGCTTTCTTT.

CDR3 nucleotides: TGTGCCAGCAGTCCCTTAGCGGGAGGAGAGACCCAGTACTTC. Translated: CASSPLAGGETQYF. The V call is TRBV27, the J call TRBJ2-5, with 10 bases lining up with TRBD2. V shed 5 bases and J 4 bases; nucleotides not matched to a gene: 4. There are 14 residues in the CDR3. CDR1 is MNHEY and CDR2 is SMNVEV in the germline V gene (reference sequence).

The chain joins TRBV19 to TRBJ2-7; D gene unclear. CDR1 and CDR2 from the germline V gene are LNHDA and SQIVND (reference sequence). The CDR3 spans 12 residues. V lost 5 bases and J lost 5, with 10 bases in between. CDR3 sequence reads: CASSANLDEQYF. The DNA of the CDR3 is TGTGCCAGTAGTGCAAACTTGGACGAGCAGTACTTC.

J is TRBJ2-5 and V is TRBV24-1, with D perhaps assigned TRBD1 or TRBD2 (5 bases each). Germline V CDR1 and CDR2: KGHDR, SFDVKD. The V end was cut by 6 bases, the J end by 5 bases, with 15 bases between. The CDR3 has 14 residues. CDR3 region: CATSNTLEGETQYF. The CDR3 DNA reads TGTGCCACCAGTAATACCCTCGAGGGGGAGACCCAGTACTTC.

V gene TRBV12-3 or TRBV12-4 combines with J gene TRBJ1-2; D call uncertain. V was shortened by 1 base and J by 8 bases, with 8 bases between the two germline ends. The CDR3 runs to 12 residues. CDR3 sequence reads: CASSLGQAGYTF. The CDR3, as DNA: TGTGCCAGCAGTTTAGGTCAGGCGGGCTACACCTTC.